Sequencing of this T cell receptor (beta chain) was carried out in a study of glioma-infiltrating T cells after dendritic cell vaccination. Study-wide background: Between the early 2000s and the early 2010s, patients got autologous tumor lysate-pulsed dendritic cell vaccines.

The primer mix had 60 V beta and 13 J beta primers. Sequencing used immunoSEQ multiplex PCR; TCRdb keeps in-frame clones, though not all of them. The sample lists roughly 41,000 clones, roughly four fifths seen once, with approximately 8.4% in the top ten. With 0 bases removed from V and 0 bases from J, the gap between germline ends came to 9 bases. CDR1 MNHEY and CDR2 SVGAGI come from the germline V gene. The CDR3 is 16 amino acids. The source was blood, collected before dendritic cell vaccination. This TCR was recovered from a human donor with glioblastoma. The V gene is TRBV6-5, the J gene TRBJ2-4; no clear D gene. CDR3 bases: TGTGCCAGCAGTTACTCGACAACCGGAGCCAAAAACATTCAGTACTTC. Translating it yields CASSYSTTGAKNIQYF.